The 14 T cell receptor beta chains in this list originate from one sample, sequenced in a study of T-cell memory formation after mild COVID-19. TCRdb fed the 5' RACE reads into MiXCR, producing one record per CDR3 protein. The sample includes 400,000 to 500,000 distinct CDR3 sequences, approximately 19% of them seen just once. Sequencing used PBMCs or a T cell subset sorted from them (not recorded which). These receptors all come from a man in his late teens or twenties who had mild COVID-19 (a few samples of this study predate the infection). Cell type and time point are not known.

In this sample, this clonotype turned up a few times. The chain combines TRBV15 with TRBJ1-1, with 9 positions matching TRBD1. CDR1 is LNHNV, CDR2 YYDKDF, per germline (reference sequence). With V trimmed by 5 bases and J by 5 bases, 9 bases remained unmatched. The CDR3 loop spans 15 amino acids. CDR3 DNA sequence: TGTGCCACCAGCTTAGTGGACAGGGGAGTTACTGAAGCTTTCTTT. Translating gives CATSLVDRGVTEAFF.

The J gene is TRBJ1-1, the V gene TRBV7-9; TRBD1 agrees at 11 bases. The V gene's germline CDR1 is SEHNR and CDR2 FQNEAQ (reference sequence). The CDR3 runs 17 residues. Trimming cost V 5 bases and J 5 bases; bases outside gene matches: 13. CDR3 DNA: TGTGCCAGCAGCCCCTCCGGGACAGGGGGTTTAGGGACTGAAGCTTTCTTT. This sequence encodes CASSPSGTGGLGTEAFF.

The sample holds many counts of this clonotype. The chain links TRBV6-5 to TRBJ2-5; weak D call: TRBD2 (6 bases). In germline, CDR1 is MNHEY, CDR2 SVGAGI. The CDR3 totals 14 residues. V lost 6 bases to trimming and J lost 1 base, with 12 bases between them. CDR3 bases: TGTGCCAGCAGAAAACCGGGACTCCAAGAGACCCAGTACTTC. Translated, it gives CASRKPGLQETQYF.

This clonotype was seen a handful of times. CDR3 loop: CARPGRGTDTQYF. Here the CDR3 DNA reads TGTGCCAGGCCCGGTCGGGGGACAGATACGCAGTATTTT. The genes are TRBV10-3 and TRBJ2-3, with D possibly TRBD2 on 6 matching bases. Germline V gene sequence: CDR1 ENHRY, CDR2 SYGVKD. Trimming removed 10 bases from V and 3 bases from J, with 14 bases in between. CDR3 length equals 13 residues.

This chain links TRBV7-2 with TRBJ2-2; D uncertain. Trimming shortened V by 6 bases and J by 1 base, and 6 bases separated the two germline ends. CDR1 and CDR2 (germline): SGHTA, FQGNSA. This CDR3 region has 13 residues. The DNA of the CDR3 is TGTGCCAGCAGGGCGGTGAACACCGGGGAGCTGTTTTTT. It encodes CASRAVNTGELFF.

The chain uses TRBV7-3 and TRBJ1-1, with D possibly being TRBD1 (6 bases). The CDR3 extends over 15 amino acids. V was pared by 1 base and J by 0 bases, with 9 bases between. CDR1 SGHTA and CDR2 FQGTGA come from the germline V gene. The CDR3 region is CASSLNAGVNTEAFF. CDR3 in DNA: TGTGCCAGCAGCTTAAATGCAGGGGTGAACACTGAAGCTTTCTTT.

This clonotype was seen only a few times. V is TRBV20-1 and J is TRBJ2-1; D may be TRBD2 (5 bases). Germline assignment: CDR1 DFQATT and CDR2 SNEGSKA (reference sequence). Trimming left V 6 bases short and J 0 bases short, with 18 bases between. The CDR3 length is 16 residues. In DNA form, the CDR3 reads TGCAGTGCAGGGAGCAGCCACCTCAGCTCCTACAATGAGCAGTTCTTC. Amino acid sequence: CSAGSSHLSSYNEQFF.

The V and J genes are TRBV5-1 and TRBJ1-2, with a possible D match to TRBD1 (6 bases). The CDR3 is 11 residues long. CDR1 is SGHRS, CDR2 YFSETQ, per germline. With 2 bases removed from V and 10 bases from J, the gap between germline ends came to 9 bases. Written as DNA, the CDR3 is TGCGCCAGCAGCTTAGGACAGAACTACACCTTC. It translates to CASSLGQNYTF.

A note on this clonotype: At one of its ends the junction is not consistent with the germline gene, which may arise from a read error. J is TRBJ2-1 and V is TRBV12-3 or TRBV12-4; tentatively, D is TRBD1 (6 bases). This CDR3 is 16 amino acids long. This CDR3 is CASSFPLGASYNERFF. The CDR3 DNA reads TGTGCCAGCAGTTTCCCATTGGGGGCCTCCTACAATGAGCGGTTCTTC.

The CDR3 DNA reads as TGCGCCAGCAGCTTGAGCGGGGTCCCCGGGGAGCTGTTTTTT. Protein product: CASSLSGVPGELFF. The chain employs TRBV5-1 and TRBJ2-2; 7 bases line up with TRBD2. V was pared by 1 base and J by 6 bases, with 3 bases of the junction left unmatched. Germline CDR1 reads SGHRS; CDR2 reads YFSETQ. The CDR3 totals 14 residues.

This clonotype was seen many times. This chain connects TRBV28 to TRBJ2-3; TRBD2 matches at 9 bases. This CDR3 is 15 amino acids long. Germline V CDR1 and CDR2: MDHEN, SYDVKM. Trimming removed 4 bases from V and 5 bases from J; junction bases left unmatched: 7. The CDR3 region is CASSSAGGQGDTQYF. Here the CDR3 DNA reads TGTGCCAGCAGTTCGGCGGGGGGGCAGGGAGATACGCAGTATTTT.

This clonotype was detected a few times. The chain is built from TRBV11-1 and TRBJ1-1; D perhaps matches TRBD1 (5 bases). This CDR3 is 14 amino acids long. Germline loops: CDR1 SGHAT, CDR2 FQDESV (reference sequence). V dropped 5 bases and J dropped 3 bases, with 13 bases sitting between them. This CDR3 reads CASSERIRDTEAFF. CDR3 in DNA: TGTGCCAGCAGCGAGAGGATCAGGGACACTGAAGCTTTCTTT.

This clonotype has only a few counts. The rearrangement joins TRBV6-6 to TRBJ2-3; D unclear. Germline assignment: CDR1 MNHNY and CDR2 SVGAGI (reference sequence). Trimming removed 2 bases from V and 4 bases from J, with 13 bases in between. This CDR3 comprises 15 residues. This CDR3 reads CASSYLPGPADTQYF. In nucleotides, the CDR3 is TGTGCCAGCAGTTACCTACCCGGCCCGGCAGATACGCAGTATTTT.

Only a few counts were recorded for this clonotype. The CDR3 spells CASSSCRVTPNSPLHF. CDR3 sequence (DNA): TGTGCCAGCAGCAGCTGCAGGGTAACCCCGAATTCACCCCTCCACTTT. This sequence joins TRBV21-1 and TRBJ1-6; the table's D call of TRBD1 was not tested on the DNA. TRBV21-1 is described as a pseudogene. This CDR3 is 16 amino acids long.